This record covers a single T cell receptor beta chain. Its antigen is not identified. Time point described: blood 4 weeks post-SBRT, at nephrectomy. Indicated treatment: 15 Gy SBRT to primary tumor, nephrectomy 4 weeks later. Clear cell pathology was present in this patient's renal cell carcinoma. Only in-frame clones appear in the TCRdb table, and some are missing; sequencing was by immunoSEQ multiplex PCR. The data contain roughly 82,000 clones, 89% of them seen just once; the ten biggest clones take up about 6%. The sample belongs to a study of radiation and T cells in renal cell carcinoma. Overall study results and limits: Pretreatment tumor biopsies were lacking, so baseline clonotypes are unknown.

J lost 0 bases, V lost 5 bases, and 3 bases had no gene match. The germline V gene has CDR1 LNHDA and CDR2 SQIVND (reference sequence). The length of the CDR3 is 15 residues. The specimen was blood, collected from a patient whose treatment included radiotherapy and nephrectomy. The chain combines TRBV19 with TRBJ2-7; 11 positions match TRBD1. This TCR was recovered from a woman in her 70s with renal cell carcinoma. The CDR3 nucleotides read TGTGCCAGTAGTCCCGGGACAGGGGGCTCCTACGAGCAGTACTTC. This sequence encodes CASSPGTGGSYEQYF.